Below, one TCR beta chain is given with its context. Its antigen remains undetermined. Per-nucleotide qualities are absent, and no much larger clonotype sits a single base away. This sample was taken from a study of blood T cell repertoires in COVID-19 (dated by TCRdb to about 2020). Context from the whole study: The collaborator samples originated in the United States, Italy and Spain and spanned the acute and convalescent phases of COVID-19. The repertoires were released in a freely available public database intended as a resource for research on the immune response to SARS-CoV-2. The sample metadata nearly always contained a de-identified subject ID, COVID-19 status, age in years and sex. Where HLA class I and class II types were available, the types were taken from metadata supplied by the sample provider, not from assay-based typing. Deeply sampled blood TCRbeta repertoires from subjects exposed to, actively infected with, or recovered from COVID-19 were included in the dataset. The prospective study material was composed of cDNA or gDNA derived from T cells, B-cell-depleted T cells, or PBMCs. Samples came from the ongoing ImmuneRACE study (first 160 participants) plus 1,254 subjects from 6 global collaborators.

The paper's findings and limits, for the study overall: The quantity of clinical and demographic metadata differed by source and by participant and was supplied without curation.

The CDR3 starts with the cysteine, ends with the phenylalanine, and has 14 residues. The kept DNA is CDR3 alone, 42 bases in frame from the first base. V is cut back by 3 bases and J by 5 bases, with 6 bases in the junction unmatched. Looking up the germline V gene yields CDR1 SGDLS and CDR2 YYNGEE. Participants in the prospective study were enrolled through a virtual design, were aged roughly 18 to 100 years, and lived in 24 United States geographic areas. In the prospective study, cohorts were assigned on the basis of participant-reported clinical history obtained from a screening survey and a study questionnaire. In the prospective study, mobile phlebotomists collected whole blood, serum and a nasopharyngeal or oropharyngeal swab from each participant. Participants in the prospective study had the option to provide additional blood draws and questionnaires over a 2-month period. Before DNA extraction, prospective study blood samples were shipped either frozen or at room temperature.

TCRbeta CDR3 regions were amplified from genomic DNA using the immunoSEQ Assay, a bias-controlled multiplex PCR. The original methods were these. The number of nucleated cells in each sample was estimated by amplification of reference gene primers within the assay. Sequence reads were collapsed and filtered to measure the absolute abundance of every unique TCRbeta CDR3 rearrangement. For each sample, productive Simpson clonality was calculated as the square root of Simpson's diversity index over productive rearrangements. TCRdb re-hosts the immuneACCESS table, in-frame sequences only. Its copies lack some clones; in the studies checked, an unresolved V gene accounts for under half of them, and the cause for the rest is not known. V, J and clone size are taken as reported in that table, and D and trimming were inferred from the DNA itself. The sample profile shows hundreds of thousands of clones; approximately 88% of them were found once. 2% to 2.5% of the sample is held by the ten biggest clonotypes.

This chain joins TRBV9 to TRBJ2-7, and 9 bases in between align with TRBD1. The sequenced sample consisted of PBMCs or T cells enriched from blood (not recorded which). The TCR originated in a woman aged 40 to 50 with acute COVID-19. The nucleotide sequence reads as follows: TGTGCCAGCAGCGGGTCGGACAGGGGCCACGAGCAGTACTTC. The translation is CASSGSDRGHEQYF.